This is a list of T cell receptor beta chains from one sample in a study of T cell responses to AZD1222 COVID-19 vaccine. Method: immunoSEQ multiplex PCR; TCRdb's copy keeps in-frame clones and lacks some. The sample lists about 150,000 clones; 91% were seen once. This specimen was peripheral blood, taken on day 0 of AZD1222 vaccination. These receptors originate from an adult in good health. The CDR3 runs from the conserved cysteine through the conserved F or W. D genes are given only for firm matches. The size entry is marked missing in some rows and otherwise reads once, few, many or a size class.

CASSPTGTNVNQPQHF	TGTGCCAGTAGCCCGACCGGGACAAACGTTAATCAGCCCCAGCATTTT	TRBV19	few	-	TRBJ1-5
CAWSVLAGPYEQYF	TGTGCCTGGAGTGTACTAGCGGGACCATACGAGCAGTACTTC	TRBV30	-	TRBD2	TRBJ2-7
CASSLDFTDTQYF	TGTGCCAGCAGCTTAGATTTCACAGATACGCAGTATTTT	TRBV11-3	-	-	TRBJ2-3
CATSRKGLAPHLSYNEQFF	TGTGCCACCAGCAGGAAGGGACTAGCACCCCATCTCTCCTACAATGAGCAGTTCTTC	TRBV15	-	TRBD2	TRBJ2-1
CATPTGTDSYEQYF	TGTGCCACCCCCACCGGGACGGACTCCTACGAGCAGTACTTC	TRBV6-4	few	-	TRBJ2-7
CASSSGMTRDRGYNEQFF	TGTGCCAGCAGTTCCGGAATGACCCGGGACAGGGGGTACAATGAGCAGTTCTTC	TRBV27	-	TRBD1	TRBJ2-1
CASSQDFSSSWSGELFF	TGCGCCAGCAGCCAAGATTTTAGTTCAAGCTGGAGCGGGGAGCTGTTTTTT	TRBV4-1	-	-	TRBJ2-2
CASSPLAGSYNEQFF	TGTGCCAGCAGTCCTCTAGCGGGGTCCTACAATGAGCAGTTCTTC	TRBV28	-	TRBD2	TRBJ2-1
CASSFDVSYEQYF	TGTGCCAGCAGTTTTGATGTCAGTTACGAGCAGTACTTC	TRBV28	-	-	TRBJ2-7
CASSLVGGGYSNQPQHF	TGTGCCAGCAGCTTAGTTGGGGGGGGATATAGCAATCAGCCCCAGCATTTT	TRBV7-9	-	-	TRBJ1-5
CASTADRGRDQPQHF	TGTGCCAGTACTGCCGACAGGGGGCGCGATCAGCCCCAGCATTTT	TRBV19	once	TRBD1	TRBJ1-5
CASSLRSRNQPQHF	TGTGCCAGCAGCTTAAGGTCCAGGAATCAGCCCCAGCATTTT	TRBV7-2	-	-	TRBJ1-5
CASRGQGNTGELFF	TGCGCCAGCAGGGGACAGGGGAACACCGGGGAGCTGTTTTTT	TRBV5-1	-	TRBD1	TRBJ2-2
CASSDLARPGYEQYF	TGTGCCAGCAGTGACCTCGCCCGGCCTGGGTATGAGCAGTATTTT	TRBV25-1	-	-	TRBJ2-3
CASSQPRTGVQSYEQYF	TGTGCCAGCAGTCAACCTCGGACAGGCGTACAATCCTACGAGCAGTACTTC	TRBV2	-	TRBD1	TRBJ2-7
CASSRLAEEQFF	TGTGCCAGCAGCCGACTAGCGGAAGAGCAGTTCTTC	TRBV14	-	TRBD2	TRBJ2-1
CASSRTGNYNEQFF	TGTGCCAGCAGCCGGACAGGGAATTACAATGAGCAGTTCTTC	TRBV11-1	few	TRBD1	TRBJ2-1
CASNGPGGEKLFF	TGTGCCAGTAACGGGCCAGGGGGCGAAAAACTGTTTTTT	TRBV19	once	TRBD1	TRBJ1-4
CASSWERGYEQYF	TGTGCCAGCAGTTGGGAAAGGGGGTACGAGCAGTACTTC	TRBV11-2	-	-	TRBJ2-7
CASSDYGTANSPLHF	TGTGCCAGCAGCGACTATGGGACCGCGAATTCACCCCTCCACTTT	TRBV9	-	-	TRBJ1-6
CASRQNTEAFF	TGTGCCAGCAGGCAGAACACTGAAGCTTTCTTT	TRBV6-5	-	-	TRBJ1-1
CASTSRTGVFYNEQFF	TGTGCCAGCACTTCCCGAACAGGGGTTTTTTACAATGAGCAGTTCTTC	TRBV28	-	TRBD1	TRBJ2-1
CASSIGQGYNEQFF	TGTGCCAGCAGCATTGGACAGGGCTACAATGAGCAGTTCTTC	TRBV9	-	TRBD1	TRBJ2-1
CASTNSATNEKLFF	TGTGCCAGCACCAACAGTGCAACTAATGAAAAACTGTTTTTT	TRBV13	-	-	TRBJ1-4
CASSLTGQGSPLHF	TGTGCCAGCAGTTTAACAGGGCAGGGTTCACCCCTCCACTTT	TRBV28	-	-	TRBJ1-6
CASSISHSGAEAFF	TGTGCCAGTAGTATAAGTCACTCAGGGGCTGAAGCTTTCTTT	TRBV19	once	-	TRBJ1-1
CASSPTGDYGYTF	TGTGCCAGCAGTCCGACCGGTGACTATGGCTACACCTTC	TRBV6-5	-	-	TRBJ1-2
CASSQGSGLVTDTQYF	TGCGCCAGCAGCCAAGGTTCAGGACTAGTCACAGATACGCAGTATTTT	TRBV4-3	-	TRBD2	TRBJ2-3
CASSQVTAEAFF	TGTGCCAGCAGCCAAGTTACGGCTGAAGCTTTCTTT	TRBV3-1/TRBV3-2	-	-	TRBJ1-1
CASSPGQGSTDTQYF	TGTGCCAGCTCACCAGGGCAGGGGAGCACAGATACGCAGTATTTT	TRBV18	-	-	TRBJ2-3
CASSVGQSFQQGYTF	TGTGCCAGCAGCGTAGGACAGTCCTTTCAACAAGGCTACACCTTC	TRBV9	once	-	TRBJ1-2
CASSLRASGSIEQFF	TGTGCCAGCAGTTTGAGGGCTAGCGGGAGTATTGAGCAGTTCTTC	TRBV28	once	TRBD2	TRBJ2-1
CASSRTSGRSPYEQYF	TGTGCCAGCTCACGGACTAGCGGGAGGTCACCCTACGAGCAGTACTTC	TRBV6-6	-	TRBD2	TRBJ2-7
CATSRDLAGDTDTQYF	TGTGCCACCAGCAGAGATCTAGCGGGGGACACAGATACGCAGTATTTT	TRBV15	-	TRBD2	TRBJ2-3
CASSQGVGGYTF	TGTGCCAGCAGCCAAGGGGTGGGTGGCTACACCTTC	TRBV4-2	once	-	TRBJ1-2
CASRSGSRDSPLHF	TGTGCCAGCAGGTCAGGGTCAAGGGATTCACCCCTCCACTTT	TRBV27	once	-	TRBJ1-6
CASSLLSRVHTGELFF	TGTGCCAGCAGTTTATTGTCCAGGGTGCACACCGGGGAGCTGTTTTTT	TRBV28	-	-	TRBJ2-2
CASGGQGLNIQYF	TGTGCCAGCGGGGGACAGGGTTTAAACATTCAGTACTTC	TRBV7-9	once	TRBD1	TRBJ2-4
CASTPGTPTGELFF	TGCGCCAGCACCCCCGGGACCCCCACCGGGGAGCTGTTTTTT	TRBV5-1	once	-	TRBJ2-2
CATSREGAPGEKLFF	TGTGCCACCAGCAGAGAGGGGGCTCCGGGTGAAAAACTGTTTTTT	TRBV15	-	-	TRBJ1-4
CASSFTGGVDEQYF	TGTGCCAGCAGCTTCACAGGGGGGGTTGACGAGCAGTACTTC	TRBV7-2	-	-	TRBJ2-7
CASSALVGQGLETQYF	TGTGCCAGCAGTGCCCTCGTTGGACAGGGACTAGAGACCCAGTACTTC	TRBV28	-	TRBD1	TRBJ2-5
CASSQQQGGGNQPQHF	TGTGCCAGCAGCCAACAGCAGGGTGGAGGGAATCAGCCCCAGCATTTT	TRBV3-1/TRBV3-2	-	-	TRBJ1-5
CASDSSGHSTDTQYF	TGTGCCAGCGACTCCTCGGGACATAGCACAGATACGCAGTATTTT	TRBV11-2	-	-	TRBJ2-3
CASSLISFGEQFF	TGTGCCAGCAGTTTAATTAGCTTCGGTGAGCAGTTCTTC	TRBV6-2/TRBV6-3	-	-	TRBJ2-1